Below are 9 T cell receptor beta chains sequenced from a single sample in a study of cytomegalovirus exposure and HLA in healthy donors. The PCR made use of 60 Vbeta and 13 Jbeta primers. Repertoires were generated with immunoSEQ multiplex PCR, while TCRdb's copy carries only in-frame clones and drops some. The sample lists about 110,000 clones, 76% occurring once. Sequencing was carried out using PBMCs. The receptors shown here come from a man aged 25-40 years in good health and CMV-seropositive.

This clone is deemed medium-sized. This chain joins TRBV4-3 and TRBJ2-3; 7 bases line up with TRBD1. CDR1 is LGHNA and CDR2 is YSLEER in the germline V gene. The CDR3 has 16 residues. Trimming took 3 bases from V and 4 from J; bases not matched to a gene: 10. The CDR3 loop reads CASSHGDRAAADTQYF. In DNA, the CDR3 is TGCGCCAGCAGCCATGGCGACAGGGCTGCGGCAGATACGCAGTATTTT.

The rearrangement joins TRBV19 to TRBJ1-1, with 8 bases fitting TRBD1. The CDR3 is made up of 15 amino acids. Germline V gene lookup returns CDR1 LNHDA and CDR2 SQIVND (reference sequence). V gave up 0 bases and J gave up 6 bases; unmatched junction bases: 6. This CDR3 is CASSIDWTGRPEAFF. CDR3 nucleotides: TGTGCCAGTAGTATAGATTGGACAGGGCGCCCTGAAGCTTTCTTT.

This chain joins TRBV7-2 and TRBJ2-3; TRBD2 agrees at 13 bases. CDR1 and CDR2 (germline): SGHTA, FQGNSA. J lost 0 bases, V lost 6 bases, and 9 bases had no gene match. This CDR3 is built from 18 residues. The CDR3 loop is CASSSPGLAGLSTDTQYF. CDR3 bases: TGTGCCAGCAGTTCTCCGGGACTAGCGGGGTTGAGCACAGATACGCAGTATTTT.

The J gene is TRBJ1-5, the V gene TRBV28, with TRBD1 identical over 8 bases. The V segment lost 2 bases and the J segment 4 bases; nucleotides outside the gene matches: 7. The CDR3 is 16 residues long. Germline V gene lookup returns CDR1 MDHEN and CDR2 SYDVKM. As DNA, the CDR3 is TGTGCCAGCAGTTTAATATCCAGGGGGCTTAATCAGCCCCAGCATTTT. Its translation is CASSLISRGLNQPQHF.

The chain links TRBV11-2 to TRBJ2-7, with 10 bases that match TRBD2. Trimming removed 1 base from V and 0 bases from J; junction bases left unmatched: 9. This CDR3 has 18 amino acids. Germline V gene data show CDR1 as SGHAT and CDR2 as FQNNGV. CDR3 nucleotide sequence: TGTGCCAGCAGCTTAGTCCCCGCACTAGCGGGGTTCTCCTACGAGCAGTACTTC. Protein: CASSLVPALAGFSYEQYF. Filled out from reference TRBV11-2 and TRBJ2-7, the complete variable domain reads EAGVAQSPRYKIIEKRQSVAFWCNPISGHATLYWYQQILGQGPKLLIQFQNNGVVDDSQLPKDRFSAERLKGVDSTLKIQPAKLEDSAVYLCASSLVPALAGFSYEQYFGPGTRLTVT.

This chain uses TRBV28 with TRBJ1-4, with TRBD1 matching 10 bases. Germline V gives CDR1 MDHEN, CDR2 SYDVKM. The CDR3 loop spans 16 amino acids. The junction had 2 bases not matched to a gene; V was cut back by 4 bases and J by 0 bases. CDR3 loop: CASSWDRGATNEKLFF. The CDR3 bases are TGTGCCAGCAGTTGGGACAGGGGAGCAACTAATGAAAAACTGTTTTTT.

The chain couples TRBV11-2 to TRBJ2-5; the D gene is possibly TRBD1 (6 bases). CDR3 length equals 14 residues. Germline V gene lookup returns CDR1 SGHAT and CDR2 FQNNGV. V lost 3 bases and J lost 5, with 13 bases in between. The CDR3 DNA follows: TGTGCCAGCAGCTTGGGGGAAGGGGGTGAGACCCAGTACTTC. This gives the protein CASSLGEGGETQYF.

CDR3 sequence (DNA): TGTGCCAGCAGCTTTGGGGGGATGAGTGATTCACCCCTCCACTTT. This sequence encodes CASSFGGMSDSPLHF. The chain links TRBV7-3 to TRBJ1-6, with TRBD1 as a possible D gene (5 bases). There are 15 residues in the CDR3. Germline loops: CDR1 SGHTA, CDR2 FQGTGA. V lost 3 bases and J lost 8, with 14 bases in between.

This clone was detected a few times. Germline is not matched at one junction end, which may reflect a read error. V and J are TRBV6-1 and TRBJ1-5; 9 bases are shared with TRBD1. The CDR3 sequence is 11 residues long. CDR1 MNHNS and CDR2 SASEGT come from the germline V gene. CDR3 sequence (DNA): TGTGCCAGCAGCCGGGACAGGGATCGGTATTTT. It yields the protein CASSRDRDRYF.